The source of this T cell receptor (beta chain) is a study of early T cells in non-severe SARS-CoV-2 infection. CDR1 is SGHAT and CDR2 is FQNNGV in the germline V gene. There are 16 residues in the CDR3. J lost 6 bases, V lost 6 bases, and 16 bases had no gene match. One entry per CDR3 protein results from TCRdb running MiXCR on the 5' RACE reads. The data contain about 72,000 distinct CDR3 sequences, over 9% of them singletons. Sequences were derived from whole blood, sampled at baseline. The receptor was isolated from an adult who was a healthcare worker with PCR-confirmed SARS-CoV-2 infection or an uninfected control (not recorded which). This chain links TRBV11-2 with TRBJ1-2, with TRBD1 matching 7 bases. The CDR3 DNA is TGTGCCAGCAGATCTGACAGGGTCAGGGTTGGCGATGGCTACACCTTC. Its protein is CASRSDRVRVGDGYTF. Complete variable domain (other parts from reference TRBV11-2 and TRBJ1-2): EAGVAQSPRYKIIEKRQSVAFWCNPISGHATLYWYQQILGQGPKLLIQFQNNGVVDDSQLPKDRFSAERLKGVDSTLKIQPAKLEDSAVYLCASRSDRVRVGDGYTFGSGTRLTVV.